The source of this T cell receptor beta chain is a study of cytomegalovirus exposure and HLA in healthy donors. General study results and limits: It was reportedly the case that the classifier diagnosed cytomegalovirus status with high specificity and sensitivity. Most TCR sequences were rare, but some public TCRs occurred in many donors.

A note on this clone: Its antigen is still unknown.

This CDR3 is 18 amino acids long. V lost 0 bases to trimming and J lost 4 bases; unmatched junction nucleotides: 14. CDR1 is SGHDN, CDR2 FVKESK, per germline. With 60 Vbeta and 13 Jbeta primers, the PCR was carried out. In the original analysis: As a later analysis found, there were 80 million or so unique TCR beta chains, of which roughly 11 million were shared. Method: immunoSEQ multiplex PCR; TCRdb's copy keeps in-frame clones and lacks some. That table furnishes V, J and clone size, whereas the DNA furnished D and trimming. Altogether about 94,000 clones are present, 81% being singletons, with the ten largest covering 9% to 12%. Healthy individuals who donated bone marrow served as the donors.

The chain employs TRBV14 and TRBJ1-2; the match to TRBD1 covers 7 bases. The sequence was obtained from a human donor in good health. The specimen sequenced was PBMCs. CDR3 residues: CASSQDLTGASDSYGYTF. The CDR3 nucleotides are TGTGCCAGCAGCCAAGATCTTACAGGGGCATCAGATTCCTATGGCTACACCTTC.